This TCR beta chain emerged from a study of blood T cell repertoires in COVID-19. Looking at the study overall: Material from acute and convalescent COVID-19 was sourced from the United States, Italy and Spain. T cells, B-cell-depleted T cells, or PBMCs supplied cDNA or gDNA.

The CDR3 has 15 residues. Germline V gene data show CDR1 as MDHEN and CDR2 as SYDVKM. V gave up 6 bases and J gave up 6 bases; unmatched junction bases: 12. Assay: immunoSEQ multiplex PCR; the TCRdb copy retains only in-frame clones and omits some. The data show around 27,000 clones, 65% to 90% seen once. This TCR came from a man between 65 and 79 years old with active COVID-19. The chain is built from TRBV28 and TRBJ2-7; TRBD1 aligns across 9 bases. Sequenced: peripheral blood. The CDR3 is CASSSPGQGRAEQYF. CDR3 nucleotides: TGTGCCAGCAGCTCCCCGGGACAGGGACGAGCCGAGCAGTACTTC.